The clone carrying this TCR beta chain appeared many times. What it recognizes is unknown. TCR alpha and beta CDR3 regions were amplified from RNA using iRepertoire nested multiplex PCR. Tissue mRNA or PBMC total RNA, 100-400 ng, went into one-step reverse transcription and amplification. Each CDR3 protein gets one entry after TCRdb re-called the multiplex PCR reads with MiXCR. The data hold about 190,000 distinct CDR3 sequences, with 32% observed a single time. This sample was included in a study of glioma-infiltrating T cells. Study-level findings and limits: CDR3 overlap between tissue and blood was very small. Above-expected tissue-blood divergence occurred in all gliomas, most in low-grade ones.

CDR1 and CDR2 from the germline V gene are SNHLY and FYNNEI. The CDR3 sequence is 13 residues long. The V and J ends lost 4 bases and 4 bases, in that order; junction bases with no gene match: 2. V and J are TRBV2 and TRBJ2-3; 7 bases match TRBD2. The clonotype was recovered from a human donor with low-grade glioma or glioblastoma, undergoing nonglioma brain surgery, or in good health (not recorded which). The specimen was glioma tissue, nonneoplastic brain tissue, or PBMCs (not recorded which). The CDR3 spells CASSGGRADTQYF. The DNA for the CDR3 is TGTGCCAGCAGTGGCGGGAGAGCAGATACGCAGTATTTT.